This passage covers 32 T cell receptor beta chains from one sample sequenced in a study of blood T cells in healthy people across ages. A sample-barcoded 5' primer and a J-beta primer mix were used in a second PCR of about 7 to 11 cycles. One entry per CDR3 protein, called by TCRdb with MiXCR from the 5' RACE reads. The sample comprises about 650,000 distinct CDR3 sequences, about 34% of which are singletons, and approximately 15% rests with the top ten. Sequenced: blood. The origin of the receptors is an elderly woman in good health.

Worth noting for this clonotype: A clone one base away is much larger, so this may be a read error. The rearrangement joins TRBV5-4 to TRBJ2-1; D call uncertain. The last part of the DNA fits TRBJ2-7 better; the J call may be wrong. Germline assignment: CDR1 SGHNT and CDR2 YYREEE (reference sequence). This CDR3 has 14 amino acids. CDR3 sequence (DNA): TGTGCCAGCAGCTTCAAAAGCTCCTACAATGAGCAGTACTTC. It codes for CASSFKSSYNEQYF.

This clonotype was seen ten or more times. The V gene is TRBV5-6, the J gene TRBJ2-5; 9 bases are shared with TRBD1. Germline CDR1 and CDR2: SGHDT and YYEEEE. The CDR3 has 13 amino acids. Trimming took 3 bases from V and 6 from J; bases not matched to a gene: 3. Written as DNA, the CDR3 is TGTGCCAGCAGCTGGACAGGGGCGCAGACCCAGTACTTC. Its translation is CASSWTGAQTQYF.

This chain joins TRBV7-2 and TRBJ1-3, with 9 nucleotides matching TRBD1. J was trimmed by 2 bases and V by 5 bases; bases with no gene match: 10. Looked up from germline, CDR1 is SGHTA and CDR2 is FQGNSA. This CDR3 spans 17 amino acids. CDR3 in amino acids: CASSPFLGTGTGNTIYF. The DNA for the CDR3 is TGTGCCAGCAGCCCTTTCTTGGGGACAGGGACTGGAAACACCATATATTTT.

This chain links TRBV7-2 with TRBJ2-7, with 10 nucleotides matching TRBD2. Per germline, CDR1 SGHTA and CDR2 FQGNSA. The ends lost 6 bases at V and 10 bases at J; junction bases unmatched: 15. This CDR3 has 15 amino acids. The DNA of the CDR3 is TGTGCCAGCAGGCGACTAGCGGGTTTACGGGGGGCCCAGTACTTC. Protein sequence: CASRRLAGLRGAQYF.

The rearrangement uses TRBV6-2 or TRBV6-3 and TRBJ1-2, with D perhaps matching TRBD1 (5 bases). V lost 6 bases and J lost 2, with 10 bases in between. The V gene's germline CDR1 is MNHEY and CDR2 SVGEGT. The CDR3 length is 13 residues. CDR3 protein: CASRVGQNYGYTF. The CDR3 coding sequence is TGTGCCAGCAGGGTTGGACAAAACTATGGCTACACCTTC.

V gene TRBV7-2 combines with J gene TRBJ2-3; maybe TRBD2 (6 bases). Trimming took off 5 bases at V and 2 bases at J, with 14 bases between the two ends. The CDR3 has 15 residues. The germline V gene encodes CDR1 SGHTA and CDR2 FQGNSA. The CDR3 DNA sequence: TGTGCCAGCAGCCCCGGGAGCACCCCCACAGATACGCAGTATTTT. It is translated as CASSPGSTPTDTQYF.

V and J are TRBV6-5 and TRBJ1-5, with 7 bases that match TRBD1. The V and J ends lost 5 bases and 3 bases, in that order; junction bases with no gene match: 7. Germline CDR1 reads MNHEY; CDR2 reads SVGAGI. The CDR3 loop spans 15 amino acids. This chain's CDR3 is CASSKTGSFNQPQHF. CDR3 nucleotide sequence: TGTGCCAGCAGTAAGACAGGGTCCTTCAATCAGCCCCAGCATTTT.

This chain joins TRBV7-9 and TRBJ2-5, with 7 bases identical to TRBD2. The end of the DNA aligns better with TRBJ2-7, so the J call may be wrong. Germline V gene data show CDR1 as SEHNR and CDR2 as FQNEAQ (reference sequence). The CDR3 contains 14 residues. CDR3 sequence reads: CASSLTRTSYEQYF. The CDR3 DNA reads TGTGCCAGCAGCTTAACCCGGACTAGCTACGAGCAGTACTTC.

This sequence joins TRBV6-6 and TRBJ2-7; perhaps TRBD2 as D (6 bases). Per germline, CDR1 MNHNY and CDR2 SVGAGI (reference sequence). The V end was cut by 4 bases, the J end by 2 bases, with 18 bases between. This CDR3 comprises 16 residues. The CDR3 region has the DNA TGTGCCAGCAGTTCCGGCGGGGTTGATATGGCCTACGAGCAGTACTTC. This codes for CASSSGGVDMAYEQYF.

The chain uses TRBV12-3 or TRBV12-4 and TRBJ2-7; 11 positions agree with TRBD2. The junction had 8 bases not matched to a gene; V was cut back by 6 bases and J by 4 bases. The CDR3 length is 15 residues. CDR3 amino acids: CASRGGSGGGYEQYF. DNA for the CDR3: TGTGCCAGCAGGGGAGGTAGCGGGGGGGGTTACGAGCAGTACTTC.

This clonotype was counted at least ten times. This rearrangement joins TRBV30 to TRBJ2-4; D gene ambiguous. The CDR3 runs 13 residues. V lost 1 base and J lost 7, with 11 bases in between. Germline-derived CDR1 and CDR2 are GTSNPN and SVGIG (reference sequence). The CDR3 reads CAWSAPPRNIQYF. The CDR3 DNA follows: TGTGCCTGGAGTGCTCCCCCAAGGAACATTCAGTACTTC.

This clonotype was detected many times. The chain carries TRBV7-8 and TRBJ2-2, with a possible D match to TRBD1 (6 bases). V was cut by 7 bases and J by 0 bases, with 12 bases left in between. CDR1 SGHVS and CDR2 FQNEAQ come from the germline V gene. This CDR3 has 15 amino acids. The DNA of the CDR3 is TGTGCCAGCATGCTACAGGGAGCGAACACCGGGGAGCTGTTTTTT. Its protein is CASMLQGANTGELFF.

This clonotype was counted many times. J is TRBJ1-2 and V is TRBV20-1; TRBD1 agrees at 8 bases. The CDR3 extends over 14 amino acids. Germline lookup yields CDR1 DFQATT and CDR2 SNEGSKA (reference sequence). J was trimmed by 4 bases and V by 8 bases; bases with no gene match: 12. The CDR3 sequence is CSPTPTGVGYGYTF. DNA of the CDR3: TGCAGTCCAACTCCGACAGGGGTGGGCTATGGCTACACCTTC.

The chain joins TRBV7-2 to TRBJ2-1; maybe TRBD2 (6 bases). The V end lost 0 bases, the J end lost 8 bases, and 17 bases lay between the germline ends. Per the germline V gene, CDR1 is SGHTA and CDR2 is FQGNSA. The CDR3 runs 16 residues. CDR3: CASSLASGASSHEQFF. CDR3 DNA: TGTGCCAGCAGCTTAGCGTCGGGAGCGTCCTCGCATGAGCAGTTCTTC.

There are many counts of this clonotype. This chain links TRBV12-5 with TRBJ2-3, with D perhaps TRBD1 (5 bases). The germline V gene encodes CDR1 LGHNT and CDR2 FRNRAP. The V end was cut by 7 bases, the J end by 4 bases, with 15 bases between. The CDR3 spans 14 residues. The chain's CDR3 is CASANLLRADTQYF. In DNA form, the CDR3 reads TGTGCTAGTGCCAACCTCCTCAGGGCAGATACGCAGTATTTT. The variable domain in full, completed from reference TRBV12-5 and TRBJ2-3, reads DARVTQTPRHKVTEMGQEVTMRCQPILGHNTVFWYRQTMMQGLELLAYFRNRAPLDDSGMPKDRFSAEMPDATLATLKIQPSEPRDSAVYFCASANLLRADTQYFGPGTRLTVL.

Turning to this clonotype: A much bigger clone sits one base away, suggesting this may be a read error. This chain links TRBV7-6 with TRBJ2-1; possibly TRBD1 or TRBD2 for D (5 bases each). Between the trimmed V and J ends, which lost 5 bases and 2 bases, there was a span of 13 bases. Germline V gene data show CDR1 as SGHVS and CDR2 as FNYEAQ. The CDR3 is 15 amino acids. The CDR3 reads CASSTRGVTYNEQFF. CDR3 nucleotides: TGTGCCAGCAGCACTCGAGGGGTTACCTACAATGAGCAGTTCTTC.

This clonotype was recorded many times. J is TRBJ2-3 and V is TRBV12-5, with 8 bases lining up with TRBD1. In germline, CDR1 is LGHNT, CDR2 FRNRAP. V was clipped by 2 bases and J by 0 bases; unmatched bases: 4. This CDR3 is built from 16 residues. CDR3 sequence reads: CASGLPRQGSTDTQYF. The CDR3 DNA follows: TGTGCTAGTGGTTTGCCCCGACAGGGGAGCACAGATACGCAGTATTTT.

V gene TRBV7-6 combines with J gene TRBJ1-3; a weak D match, TRBD1 (5 bases). V lost 3 bases and J lost 0, with 15 bases in between. The CDR3 has 17 amino acids. Per germline, CDR1 SGHVS and CDR2 FNYEAQ. CDR3 bases: TGTGCCAGCAGCTTGGGACGGAATTCTATCTCTGGAAACACCATATATTTT. As protein: CASSLGRNSISGNTIYF.

This clonotype was recorded at least ten times. The rearrangement uses TRBV27 and TRBJ1-2; maybe TRBD1 (6 bases). Trimming shortened V by 5 bases and J by 5 bases, and 9 bases separated the two germline ends. The CDR3 contains 12 residues. Germline CDR1 MNHEY, CDR2 SMNVEV (reference sequence). CDR3 protein: CASSDTGYGYTF. The CDR3 bases are TGTGCCAGCAGTGATACAGGGTATGGCTACACCTTC.

The V gene is TRBV9, the J gene TRBJ2-2; 11 nucleotides align to TRBD2. Germline V gene sequence: CDR1 SGDLS, CDR2 YYNGEE. Trimming cost V 2 bases and J 1 base; bases outside gene matches: 1. CDR3 length: 16 amino acids. CDR3 DNA sequence: TGTGCCAGCAGCGTTGGGACTAGCGGGAACACCGGGGAGCTGTTTTTT. Encoded protein: CASSVGTSGNTGELFF.

This clonotype occurred many times. The chain carries TRBV12-3 or TRBV12-4 and TRBJ2-3; 10 positions agree with TRBD2. The CDR3 consists of 17 residues. V lost 5 bases to trimming and J lost 6 bases; unmatched junction nucleotides: 14. The CDR3 DNA sequence: TGTGCCAGCAGTCACCCTAGCGGGGGCGGAACTAGGGATACGCAGTATTTT. Its translation is CASSHPSGGGTRDTQYF.

The sample holds a few counts of this clonotype. The chain carries TRBV20-1 and TRBJ1-1; D unclear. This CDR3 has 15 amino acids. V gave up 0 bases and J gave up 1 base, with 12 bases separating them. Germline loops: CDR1 DFQATT, CDR2 SNEGSKA (reference sequence). The CDR3 reads CSARDPRPANTEAFF. The CDR3 DNA reads TGCAGTGCTAGAGATCCCCGTCCAGCGAACACTGAAGCTTTCTTT.

In its sample, this clonotype was seen a few times. The chain employs TRBV5-4 and TRBJ1-4; no clear D gene. The V end lost 0 bases, the J end lost 6 bases, and 6 bases lay between the germline ends. The CDR3 totals 13 residues. The V gene's germline CDR1 is SGHNT and CDR2 YYREEE (reference sequence). The CDR3 loop is CASSLERDEKLFF. The CDR3 nucleotides read TGTGCCAGCAGCTTGGAAAGAGATGAAAAACTGTTTTTT.

The chain joins TRBV7-3 to TRBJ2-7; TRBD1 matches at 7 bases. Losses at the gene ends were 5 bases for V and 5 bases for J; bases not matched to a gene: 6. This CDR3 is built from 13 residues. The germline CDR1 and CDR2 sequences are SGHTA and FQGTGA. The CDR3 loop reads CASSRGQGDEQYV. As DNA, the CDR3 is TGTGCCAGCAGCCGCGGGCAGGGGGACGAGCAGTACGTC.

Ten or more counts support this clonotype. The chain combines TRBV29-1 with TRBJ2-7; 8 bases are shared with TRBD1. The CDR3 runs 16 residues. From germline, CDR1 is SQVTM and CDR2 ANQGSEA. The junction had 12 bases not matched to a gene; V was cut back by 0 bases and J by 5 bases. The CDR3 region is CSVEDRRRGLNNEQYF. For the CDR3, the DNA is TGCAGCGTTGAAGATCGCCGCAGGGGGCTAAACAACGAGCAGTACTTC.

This clonotype was observed at least ten times. V gene TRBV20-1 combines with J gene TRBJ1-4; possibly TRBD1 for D (5 bases). V lost 1 base and J lost 11, with 14 bases in between. CDR1 DFQATT and CDR2 SNEGSKA come from the germline V gene (reference sequence). The CDR3 is 13 amino acids. CDR3 region: CSARGQGRGKLFF. In DNA form, the CDR3 reads TGCAGTGCTAGAGGGCAGGGACGAGGGAAACTGTTTTTT.

V and J are TRBV4-2 and TRBJ2-2; maybe TRBD1 (7 bases). The CDR3 covers 17 residues. With 0 bases removed from V and 5 bases from J, the gap between germline ends came to 16 bases. Germline V gene lookup returns CDR1 LGHNA and CDR2 YNFKEQ. CDR3 in amino acids: CASSQDPPAGGTGELFF. The CDR3 DNA sequence: TGTGCCAGCAGCCAAGATCCCCCCGCAGGGGGGACCGGGGAGCTGTTTTTT.

In its sample, this clonotype was seen a few times. A single base separates this from a much larger clone, so it may be a read error. V usage is TRBV5-1 and J usage is TRBJ1-2, with D tentatively TRBD1 (5 bases). The CDR3 spans 14 residues. Trimming pared 3 bases from V and 4 bases from J, leaving 13 bases between. Germline V gene lookup returns CDR1 SGHRS and CDR2 YFSETQ. CDR3 bases: TGCGCCAGCAGCTGGGGGGGTCGGGGCTATGGCTACACCTTC. Its protein product is CASSWGGRGYGYTF.

This chain uses TRBV9 with TRBJ2-3; D might be TRBD2 (6 bases). Per the germline V gene, CDR1 is SGDLS and CDR2 is YYNGEE. V dropped 0 bases and J dropped 2 bases, with 10 bases sitting between them. This CDR3 comprises 15 residues. For the CDR3, the DNA is TGTGCCAGCAGCGTAGAGCGGGCCCTCACAGATACGCAGTATTTT. Its protein is CASSVERALTDTQYF.

The V gene is TRBV7-2, the J gene TRBJ2-4; perhaps D is TRBD1 or TRBD2 (5 bases each). Germline CDR1 reads SGHTA; CDR2 reads FQGNSA. The CDR3 is 16 residues long. Trimming cost V 2 bases and J 3 bases, with 14 bases left between them. This chain's CDR3 is CASSLPSGTGKNIQYF. The CDR3 DNA is TGTGCCAGCAGCTTACCATCGGGGACGGGCAAAAACATTCAGTACTTC.

This clonotype was counted only a few times. A much larger clonotype is one base distant, so this may be a read error. The chain combines TRBV7-2 with TRBJ2-7; D possibly matches TRBD1 or TRBD2 (7 bases each). The CDR3 sequence is 15 residues long. The V gene lost 2 bases and the J gene lost 7 bases, with 18 bases spanning the gap. CDR1 is SGHTA, CDR2 FQGNSA, per germline. CDR3 sequence reads: CASSLSARGGNEQYF. DNA of the CDR3: TGTGCCAGCAGCTTATCGGCCAGGGGGGGCAATGAGCAGTACTTC.

In the case of this clonotype: At one of its ends the junction is not consistent with the germline gene, which may arise from a read error. Here the CDR3 reads CASSPTGTGDLFF. The CDR3 DNA reads TGTGCCAGCAGCCCGACAGGTACCGGGGACCTGTTTTTT. The genes are TRBV7-9 and TRBJ2-2; D is perhaps TRBD1 (6 bases). The germline gives CDR1 SEHNR, CDR2 FQNEAQ (reference sequence). The CDR3 is 13 amino acids. The full variable domain, in which reference TRBV7-9 and TRBJ2-2 provide the parts outside the CDR3, is DTGVSQNPRHKITKRGQNVTFRCDPISEHNRLYWYRQTLGQGPEFLTYFQNEAQLEKSRLLSDRFSAERPKGSFSTLEIQRTEQGDSAMYLCASSPTGTGDLFFGEGSRLTVL.